The 22 T cell receptor beta chains listed next were all sequenced from one sample in a study of sequential checkpoint blockade in melanoma. Repertoires were generated with immunoSEQ multiplex PCR, while TCRdb's copy carries only in-frame clones and drops some. Among thousands of clones listed, roughly 55% were seen once. The treatment: randomized to nivolumab then ipilimumab (arm A) or the reverse (arm B). This specimen consisted of CD8+ T cells sorted from blood (inferred from file names), obtained from a patient given nivolumab and ipilimumab in sequence. These TCRs come from a human donor with melanoma.

Only a few counts were recorded for this clone. The rearrangement uses TRBV4-3 and TRBJ2-7; no clear D. The CDR3 loop spans 16 amino acids. CDR1 is LGHNA, CDR2 YSLEER, per germline. V gave up 0 bases and J gave up 0 bases, with 12 bases separating them. The CDR3 is CASSQDLAFSSYEQYF. The CDR3 DNA follows: TGCGCCAGCAGCCAAGATTTGGCCTTCAGCTCCTACGAGCAGTACTTC.

In the case of this clone: This could be a read error, since a much larger clone is one nucleotide away. The rearrangement joins TRBV4-2 to TRBJ1-2; D may be TRBD1 (5 bases). Deletions cut 1 base from V and 4 bases from J, with 10 bases between. Germline V CDR1 and CDR2: LGHNA, YNFKEQ. This CDR3 is 14 amino acids long. CDR3 sequence (DNA): TGTGCCAGCAGCCAAGCAGGGTCGGCCTATGGCTACACCTTC. Amino acid sequence: CASSQAGSAYGYTF.

This clone has just a few counts. The chain is built from TRBV23-1 and TRBJ1-1; 9 bases map to TRBD1. TRBV23-1 is marked as an open reading frame, function uncertain. The CDR3 is made up of 14 amino acids. J was trimmed by 8 bases and V by 6 bases; bases with no gene match: 10. The CDR3 reads CASSWGGQGWEAFF. The CDR3 bases are TGCGCCAGCAGCTGGGGGGGACAGGGATGGGAAGCTTTCTTT.

The chain's CDR3 is CASATATNEKLFF. The CDR3 region has the DNA TGTGCTAGTGCGACTGCAACTAATGAAAAACTGTTTTTT. The rearrangement joins TRBV12-5 to TRBJ1-4; D remains ambiguous. Trimming removed 7 bases at V and 0 bases at J, with 6 bases between. This CDR3 spans 13 amino acids. From germline, CDR1 is LGHNT and CDR2 FRNRAP.

CDR3 residues: CASSPGGLNYGYTF. The CDR3 nucleotides are TGCGCCAGCTCCCCAGGAGGTCTTAACTATGGCTACACCTTC. The chain links TRBV10-1 to TRBJ1-2, with D uncertain. CDR3 length: 14 amino acids. Germline CDR1 is WNHNN and CDR2 is SYGVQD (reference sequence). The V gene lost 8 bases and the J gene lost 1 base, with 14 bases spanning the gap.

This clone was detected a few times. This chain connects TRBV9 to TRBJ1-2; TRBD1 matches at 8 bases. With V trimmed by 4 bases and J by 3 bases, 5 bases remained unmatched. This CDR3 has 14 amino acids. Germline loops: CDR1 SGDLS, CDR2 YYNGEE. The CDR3 DNA follows: TGTGCCAGCAGCTCAGGGACAGGCCACTATGGCTACACCTTC. This gives the protein CASSSGTGHYGYTF. The full variable domain, its missing parts supplied by reference TRBV9 and TRBJ1-2, is DSGVTQTPKHLITATGQRVTLRCSPRSGDLSVYWYQQSLDQGLQFLIQYYNGEERAKGNILERFSAQQFPDLHSELNLSSLELGDSALYFCASSSGTGHYGYTFGSGTRLTVV.

This clone was counted between two and nine times. The V and J genes are TRBV4-3 and TRBJ2-5, with D possibly matching TRBD2 (6 bases). The DNA end is more similar to TRBJ2-7, so the J call may be wrong. The germline V gene has CDR1 LGHNA and CDR2 YSLEER. The CDR3 consists of 15 residues. The CDR3 region is CASSQAPGEANEQYF. CDR3 bases: TGCGCCAGCAGCCAAGCCCCTGGGGAGGCTAACGAGCAGTACTTC.

J is TRBJ2-5 and V is TRBV7-6, with TRBD1 matching 10 bases. The CDR3 spans 14 residues. V was clipped by 5 bases and J by 3 bases; unmatched bases: 3. Germline values: CDR1 SGHVS, CDR2 FNYEAQ. Written as DNA, the CDR3 is TGTGCCAGCAGCCCGGGGACAGGGGAAGAGACCCAGTACTTC. As protein: CASSPGTGEETQYF.

The rearrangement links TRBV28 to TRBJ2-7; TRBD2 agrees at 10 bases. The CDR3 spans 17 residues. Trimming cost V 0 bases and J 6 bases; bases outside gene matches: 11. CDR1 is MDHEN, CDR2 SYDVKM, per germline. For the CDR3, the DNA is TGTGCCAGCAGTTTATGCGTTCGAGCGGGGGGGCCCTGCGAGCAGTACTTC. Translated, it gives CASSLCVRAGGPCEQYF.

The J gene is TRBJ2-2, the V gene TRBV6-5; 11 bases are a match to TRBD1. CDR1 and CDR2 (germline): MNHEY, SVGAGI. V dropped 4 bases and J dropped 6; count of bases not matched to a gene: 7. The CDR3 is 16 residues long. CDR3 nucleotide sequence: TGTGCCAGCAGTTCGATTCCGGGACAGGGGGCCGGGGAGCTGTTTTTT. This codes for CASSSIPGQGAGELFF.

The chain employs TRBV19 and TRBJ1-1; perhaps TRBD1 as D (6 bases). With 3 bases removed from V and 0 bases from J, the gap between germline ends came to 14 bases. This CDR3 comprises 16 residues. Germline V gene lookup returns CDR1 LNHDA and CDR2 SQIVND (reference sequence). CDR3 bases: TGTGCCAGTAGTATCCCAGGGGTAGAAATGAACACTGAAGCTTTCTTT. The encoded protein is CASSIPGVEMNTEAFF. Using reference TRBV19 and TRBJ1-1 for the parts outside the CDR3, the full variable domain is DGGITQSPKYLFRKEGQNVTLSCEQNLNHDAMYWYRQDPGQGLRLIYYSQIVNDFQKGDIAEGYSVSREKKESFPLTVTSAQKNPTAFYLCASSIPGVEMNTEAFFGQGTRLTVV.

In this sample, this clone turned up a few times. The V call is TRBV9, the J call TRBJ1-3; D perhaps matches TRBD1 (5 bases). This CDR3 spans 16 amino acids. Trimming removed 0 bases at V and 0 bases at J, with 10 bases between. Germline CDR1 reads SGDLS; CDR2 reads YYNGEE. CDR3 nucleotide sequence: TGTGCCAGCAGCGTAGGGTACAGGAGCTCTGGAAACACCATATATTTT. The encoded protein is CASSVGYRSSGNTIYF.

This clone has more than one count but fewer than ten. The chain recombines TRBV10-3 with TRBJ1-2; TRBD1 is a possible D gene (5 bases). CDR3 length equals 13 residues. The germline V gene has CDR1 ENHRY and CDR2 SYGVKD. Trimming took off 8 bases at V and 3 bases at J, with 13 bases between the two ends. CDR3 nucleotides: TGTGCCATCTCCCGCGGGGGGGACTATGGCTACACCTTC. Residues: CAISRGGDYGYTF.

This clone was seen more than once but under ten times. CDR3 bases: TGTGCCAGCAGCTTGGGTGACAGCTCCTACAATGAGCAGTTCTTC. This codes for CASSLGDSSYNEQFF. The V call is TRBV5-5, the J call TRBJ2-1, with D possibly being TRBD1 (5 bases). The V gene lost 0 bases and the J gene lost 0 bases, with 7 bases spanning the gap. Looked up from germline, CDR1 is SGHKS and CDR2 is YYEKEE (reference sequence). This CDR3 spans 15 amino acids.

The chain carries TRBV7-9 and TRBJ2-7, with TRBD2 matching over 7 bases. This CDR3 comprises 15 residues. J lost 3 bases, V lost 5 bases, and 10 bases had no gene match. Germline CDR1 reads SEHNR; CDR2 reads FQNEAQ (reference sequence). The CDR3: CASSSSEGGGYEQYF. The CDR3, as DNA: TGTGCCAGCAGCAGCTCAGAGGGCGGGGGCTACGAGCAGTACTTC.

The table lists this clone with a count of one. The V gene is TRBV7-2, the J gene TRBJ2-3; 13 nucleotides agree with TRBD2. Looked up from germline, CDR1 is SGHTA and CDR2 is FQGNSA. This CDR3 has 16 amino acids. With V trimmed by 5 bases and J by 1 base, 3 bases remained unmatched. The CDR3 DNA follows: TGTGCCAGCAGCCCTGGACTAGCGGGGGGCACAGATACGCAGTATTTT. This translates into CASSPGLAGGTDTQYF.

This rearrangement joins TRBV2 to TRBJ2-7; the D gene is possibly TRBD2 (6 bases). V lost 2 bases to trimming and J lost 0 bases, with 11 bases between them. The CDR3 contains 15 residues. The germline V gene encodes CDR1 SNHLY and CDR2 FYNNEI. The CDR3 DNA reads TGTGCCAGCAGTGAACGTCGGGGGAGCTCCTACGAGCAGTACTTC. Protein product: CASSERRGSSYEQYF.

The rearrangement uses TRBV18 and TRBJ2-3, with 10 bases identical to TRBD1. V shed 2 bases, J shed 10 bases, and the junction held 9 bases outside the gene matches. CDR1 KGHSH and CDR2 LQKENI come from the germline V gene. The CDR3 is 15 amino acids. CDR3 loop: CASSPADDGTGAQYF. The DNA of the CDR3 is TGTGCCAGCTCACCAGCCGACGACGGGACAGGGGCGCAGTATTTT.

This rearrangement joins TRBV5-1 to TRBJ2-1; 9 bases are shared with TRBD2. V was clipped by 4 bases and J by 3 bases; unmatched bases: 5. Germline CDR1 is SGHRS and CDR2 is YFSETQ. This CDR3 region has 15 residues. The CDR3 is CASSDGTSNYNEQFF. DNA of the CDR3: TGCGCCAGCAGCGACGGGACTAGCAACTACAATGAGCAGTTCTTC.

The chain has TRBV7-8 and TRBJ2-7; 7 nucleotides match TRBD1. The J segment lost 0 bases and the V segment lost 3 bases, leaving 2 bases of the junction unmatched. The CDR3 length is 14 residues. Germline CDR1 SGHVS, CDR2 FQNEAQ. The CDR3 reads CASSLTGPSYEQYF. CDR3 nucleotides: TGTGCCAGCAGCTTGACAGGGCCCTCCTACGAGCAGTACTTC.

Comments on this clone: Other DNA sequences in the same sample also yield this CDR3. CDR3 region: CASSLGLNTEAFF. The CDR3 DNA reads as TGTGCCAGCAGTCTTGGACTAAACACTGAAGCTTTCTTT. The chain is built from TRBV27 and TRBJ1-1; D uncertain. Germline V CDR1 and CDR2: MNHEY, SMNVEV (reference sequence). The CDR3 contains 13 residues. Trimming shortened V by 5 bases and J by 2 bases, and 9 bases separated the two germline ends.

This chain uses TRBV14 with TRBJ1-2, with TRBD1 identical over 10 bases. This CDR3 has 20 residues. The V segment lost 0 bases and the J segment 0 bases; nucleotides outside the gene matches: 13. From germline, CDR1 is SGHDN and CDR2 FVKESK. CDR3: CASSQDLVRGTGVPNYGYTF. The CDR3 DNA reads as TGTGCCAGCAGCCAAGATCTAGTTCGGGGGACAGGGGTGCCTAACTATGGCTACACCTTC.